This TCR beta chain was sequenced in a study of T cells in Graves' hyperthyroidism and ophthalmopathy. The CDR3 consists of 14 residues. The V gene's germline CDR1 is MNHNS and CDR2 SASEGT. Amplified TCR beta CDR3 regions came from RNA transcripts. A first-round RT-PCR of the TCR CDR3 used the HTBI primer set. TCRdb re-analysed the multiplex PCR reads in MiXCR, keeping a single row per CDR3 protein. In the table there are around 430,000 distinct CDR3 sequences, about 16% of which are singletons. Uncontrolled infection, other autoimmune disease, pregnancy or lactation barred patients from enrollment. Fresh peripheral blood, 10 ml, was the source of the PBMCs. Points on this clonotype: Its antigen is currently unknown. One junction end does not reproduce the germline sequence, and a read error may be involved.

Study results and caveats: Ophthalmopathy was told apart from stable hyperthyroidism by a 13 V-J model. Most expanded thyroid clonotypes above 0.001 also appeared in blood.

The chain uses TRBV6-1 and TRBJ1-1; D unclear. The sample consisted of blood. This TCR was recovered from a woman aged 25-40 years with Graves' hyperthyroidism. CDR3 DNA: TGCGCCAGCAGTGTCCTGTATGGGAACACTGAAGCTTTCTTT. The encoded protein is CASSVLYGNTEAFF.